This T cell receptor (beta chain) appears in the sequencing data of a study of Tregs in tolerant kidney transplant recipients. Related graft donors supplied nonmyeloablative bone marrow transplants, and mixed chimerism was transient. Unstimulated Tregs (CD4+CD25+CD127-) and CD4+CD25- non-Tregs were sorted from PBMCs. Repertoires were generated with immunoSEQ multiplex PCR, while TCRdb's copy carries only in-frame clones and drops some. The data show approximately 82,000 clones, approximately 93% seen once. Germline CDR1 and CDR2: MNHNY and SVGAGI (reference sequence). CDR3 length: 15 amino acids. Trimming cost V 2 bases and J 6 bases, with 11 bases left between them. Points from the study as a whole: For some patients, primers changed over time, blocking nucleotide-level comparison. Expanding Tregs on activated donor B cells appeared to best identify donor-specific TCRbeta clones. Tolerant patients' donor-specific Tregs expanded beyond overall Tregs, suggesting antigen-driven growth.

On this clone: Antigen: not known.

The J gene is TRBJ1-6, the V gene TRBV6-6; TRBD1 might be the D (5 bases). This clonotype originated in a human patient who received a combined kidney and bone marrow transplant. Some T cells may possibly be graft donor cells. The material was CD4+ T cells from blood (PBMCs), obtained 12 months after the transplant. The CDR3 region is CASSYPGTSNSPLHF. For the CDR3, the DNA is TGTGCCAGCAGTTACCCCGGGACTTCTAATTCACCCCTCCACTTT.